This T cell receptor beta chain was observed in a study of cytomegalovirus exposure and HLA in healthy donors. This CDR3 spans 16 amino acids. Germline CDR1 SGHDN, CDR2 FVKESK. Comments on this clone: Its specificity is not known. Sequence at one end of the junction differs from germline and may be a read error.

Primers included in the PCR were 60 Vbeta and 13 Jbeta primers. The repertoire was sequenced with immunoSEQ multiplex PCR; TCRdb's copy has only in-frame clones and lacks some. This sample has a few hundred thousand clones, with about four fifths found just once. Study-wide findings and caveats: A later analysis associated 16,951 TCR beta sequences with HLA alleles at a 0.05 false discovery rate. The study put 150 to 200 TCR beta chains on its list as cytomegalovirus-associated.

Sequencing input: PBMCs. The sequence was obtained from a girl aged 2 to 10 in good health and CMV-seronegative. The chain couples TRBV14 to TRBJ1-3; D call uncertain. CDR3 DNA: TGTGCCAGCAGCCAAGTAGGCCTTAGCTCTGGAAACACTATATATTTT. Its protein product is CASSQVGLSSGNTIYF.